The 18 T cell receptor beta chains listed next were all sequenced from one sample in a study of blood T cell repertoires in COVID-19. TCRdb keeps only in-frame clones here, not all; method: immunoSEQ multiplex PCR. Of roughly 200,000 clones listed, 89% are singletons. Sample: PBMCs or T cells enriched from blood (not recorded which). These receptors all come from a woman between 40 and 50 years old with acute COVID-19.

The V call is TRBV5-1, the J call TRBJ2-5; TRBD2 is a possible D gene (6 bases). V dropped 0 bases and J dropped 3 bases, with 12 bases sitting between them. Germline CDR1 SGHRS, CDR2 YFSETQ. The CDR3 length is 15 residues. The CDR3 region has the DNA TGCGCCAGCAGCTTGGTGGCTAGCGTCGAAGAGACCCAGTACTTC. Protein: CASSLVASVEETQYF.

This clone was picked up a small number of times. This rearrangement joins TRBV4-1 to TRBJ1-6, with D possibly matching TRBD1 (5 bases). The ends were cut back, 0 bases at V and 7 bases at J, with 13 bases in the middle. The V gene's germline CDR1 is MGHRA and CDR2 YSYEKL. This CDR3 has 16 amino acids. The CDR3 spells CASSQEAGRLNSPLHF. As DNA, the CDR3 is TGCGCCAGCAGCCAAGAGGCGGGGCGGTTAAATTCACCCCTCCACTTT.

The V call is TRBV30, the J call TRBJ2-5; D possibly corresponds to TRBD1 (7 bases). The CDR3 consists of 13 residues. Germline loops: CDR1 GTSNPN, CDR2 SVGIG (reference sequence). The germline V and J ends were trimmed by 2 bases and 4 bases, with 11 bases remaining between them. This CDR3 reads CAWSIQGGETQYF. The CDR3 coding sequence is TGTGCCTGGAGTATCCAGGGGGGAGAGACCCAGTACTTC.

This clone is a singleton in its sample. V gene TRBV27 combines with J gene TRBJ2-2; no firm D call. Germline CDR1 and CDR2: MNHEY and SMNVEV (reference sequence). CDR3 length: 12 residues. Between the trimmed V and J ends, which lost 7 bases and 3 bases, there was a span of 6 bases. CDR3 nucleotides: TGTGCCAGCACTGGGCACACCGGGGAGCTGTTTTTT. It yields the protein CASTGHTGELFF.

This chain uses TRBV9 with TRBJ2-3; D gene uncertain. The CDR3 spans 13 residues. Per germline, CDR1 SGDLS and CDR2 YYNGEE. V was cut by 1 base and J by 6 bases, with 9 bases left in between. CDR3 sequence reads: CASSVPGGDTQYF. The CDR3 nucleotides read TGTGCCAGCAGCGTACCAGGTGGGGATACGCAGTATTTT.

This chain links TRBV9 with TRBJ2-1, with 11 bases that match TRBD2. Germline CDR1 is SGDLS and CDR2 is YYNGEE. With 0 bases clipped from V and 5 bases from J, the junction kept 1 base outside the gene matches. The CDR3 loop spans 15 amino acids. This chain's CDR3 is CASSVELAGDNEQFF. The CDR3 nucleotides read TGTGCCAGCAGCGTAGAACTAGCGGGAGACAATGAGCAGTTCTTC.

The rearrangement uses TRBV9 and TRBJ2-1; 10 bases fit TRBD2. This CDR3 has 19 amino acids. V lost 0 bases, J lost 4 bases, and 13 bases stayed unmatched. CDR1 is SGDLS, CDR2 YYNGEE, per germline. The CDR3 loop is CASSVAPSSGSYIYNEQFF. In nucleotides, the CDR3 is TGTGCCAGCAGCGTAGCCCCCTCTAGCGGGAGCTACATTTACAATGAGCAGTTCTTC.

The J gene is TRBJ1-1, the V gene TRBV7-9, with 7 bases identical to TRBD1. Germline lookup yields CDR1 SEHNR and CDR2 FQNEAQ (reference sequence). V lost 5 bases to trimming and J lost 4 bases; unmatched junction nucleotides: 7. The CDR3 runs 14 residues. This CDR3 is CASSNDRALTEAFF. The CDR3 DNA sequence: TGTGCCAGCAGCAATGACAGGGCCCTCACTGAAGCTTTCTTT.

As DNA, the CDR3 is TGTGCCAGCAGTACGAGCGGGGGGCAAGAGACCCAGTACTTC. Translation: CASSTSGGQETQYF. The chain carries TRBV2 and TRBJ2-5; the match to TRBD2 covers 9 bases. The CDR3 sequence is 14 residues long. The ends lost 5 bases at V and 2 bases at J; junction bases unmatched: 3. Per the germline V gene, CDR1 is SNHLY and CDR2 is FYNNEI. The whole variable domain, filled in from reference TRBV2 and TRBJ2-5, reads EPEVTQTPSHQVTQMGQEVILRCVPISNHLYFYWYRQILGQKVEFLVSFYNNEISEKSEIFDDQFSVERPDGSNFTLKIRSTKLEDSAMYFCASSTSGGQETQYFGPGTRLLVL.

V gene TRBV19 combines with J gene TRBJ1-2, with a possible D match to TRBD1 (5 bases). Trimming removed 3 bases from V and 8 bases from J, with 16 bases in between. Germline V gene sequence: CDR1 LNHDA, CDR2 SQIVND (reference sequence). This CDR3 is 14 amino acids long. CDR3 DNA sequence: TGTGCCAGTAGTATCCAAGGGACTTCGGGGGGCTACACCTTC. This codes for CASSIQGTSGGYTF.

This chain connects TRBV6-1 to TRBJ2-2, with TRBD1 matching 8 bases. The CDR3 extends over 16 amino acids. The germline V gene has CDR1 MNHNS and CDR2 SASEGT. V dropped 4 bases and J dropped 1; count of bases not matched to a gene: 5. For the CDR3, the DNA is TGTGCCAGCAGTGTTTCCGGGACAGGGAACACCGGGGAGCTGTTTTTT. Encoded protein: CASSVSGTGNTGELFF.

This clone has just one count. The CDR3, as DNA: TGTGCCAGCAGCGGAGCGGGAGTTAATGACAATGAGCAGTTCTTC. Protein: CASSGAGVNDNEQFF. The chain has TRBV28 and TRBJ2-1; TRBD2 matches at 8 bases. This CDR3 spans 15 amino acids. Germline V gives CDR1 MDHEN, CDR2 SYDVKM. J lost 5 bases, V lost 6 bases, and 9 bases had no gene match.

The rearrangement uses TRBV7-8 and TRBJ1-2; no firm D call. Germline V lookup: CDR1 SGHVS, CDR2 FQNEAQ. V was clipped by 5 bases and J by 2 bases, with 12 bases between them. CDR3 length: 14 residues. CDR3 coding DNA: TGTGCCAGCAGCCAGCTGGTTTTCAACTATGGCTACACCTTC. This codes for CASSQLVFNYGYTF.

The chain links TRBV7-6 to TRBJ2-1, with D maybe TRBD1 (5 bases). The V gene lost 3 bases and the J gene lost 7 bases, with 19 bases spanning the gap. Germline V gives CDR1 SGHVS, CDR2 FNYEAQ. The CDR3 is made up of 16 amino acids. CDR3 protein: CASSFEQALVLNEQFF. The DNA of the CDR3 is TGTGCCAGCAGCTTCGAACAGGCTCTCGTACTGAATGAGCAGTTCTTC.

This clone showed up just a few times. V is TRBV2 and J is TRBJ2-7; 11 bases line up with TRBD2. The J segment lost 4 bases and the V segment lost 3 bases, leaving 5 bases of the junction unmatched. Germline-derived CDR1 and CDR2 are SNHLY and FYNNEI. The CDR3 runs 15 residues. The CDR3 protein is CASSDPSGGIYEQYF. Here the CDR3 DNA reads TGTGCCAGCAGTGATCCTAGCGGGGGGATTTACGAGCAGTACTTC. The full variable domain, completed using reference TRBV2 and TRBJ2-7, is EPEVTQTPSHQVTQMGQEVILRCVPISNHLYFYWYRQILGQKVEFLVSFYNNEISEKSEIFDDQFSVERPDGSNFTLKIRSTKLEDSAMYFCASSDPSGGIYEQYFGPGTRLTVT.

The chain has TRBV6-4 and TRBJ1-2, with 7 bases fitting TRBD1. The V gene end was trimmed by 2 bases and the J gene end by 7 bases; junction bases not matched to a gene: 13. The germline V gene encodes CDR1 MRHNA and CDR2 SNTAGT. This CDR3 has 16 amino acids. CDR3 in amino acids: CASSDGQAVPVGGYTF. In nucleotides, the CDR3 is TGTGCCAGCAGTGACGGACAGGCCGTCCCGGTGGGTGGCTACACCTTC.

This rearrangement joins TRBV3-1 (or the pseudogene TRBV3-2) to TRBJ2-1; 8 nucleotides line up with TRBD2. V lost 5 bases and J lost 3; bases outside the gene matches: 9. The CDR3 is 16 residues long. In germline, CDR1 is LGHDT, CDR2 YNNKEL (reference sequence). CDR3 bases: TGTGCCAGCAGCTCCTCCCCGGGGGGGCTCTACAATGAGCAGTTCTTC. It specifies CASSSSPGGLYNEQFF.

In this sample, this clone turned up once. The chain uses TRBV4-1 and TRBJ2-2; the D gene is possibly TRBD1 (7 bases). V dropped 4 bases and J dropped 1 base, with 19 bases sitting between them. CDR3 size: 18 residues. Germline V gives CDR1 MGHRA, CDR2 YSYEKL. CDR3 sequence: CASSPSGGIYQNTGELFF. The CDR3, as DNA: TGCGCCAGCAGCCCCTCAGGGGGGATCTACCAGAACACCGGGGAGCTGTTTTTT.